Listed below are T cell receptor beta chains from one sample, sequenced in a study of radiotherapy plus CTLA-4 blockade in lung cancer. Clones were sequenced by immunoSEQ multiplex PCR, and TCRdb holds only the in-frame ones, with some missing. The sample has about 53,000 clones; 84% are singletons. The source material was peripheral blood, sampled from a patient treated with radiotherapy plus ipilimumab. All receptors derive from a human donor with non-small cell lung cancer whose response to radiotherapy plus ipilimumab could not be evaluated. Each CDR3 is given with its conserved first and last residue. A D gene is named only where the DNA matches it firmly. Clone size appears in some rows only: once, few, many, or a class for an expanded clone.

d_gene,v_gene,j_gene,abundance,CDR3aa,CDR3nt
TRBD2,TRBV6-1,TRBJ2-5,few,CASSELGLGTNAQETQYF,TGTGCCAGCAGTGAACTGGGTTTGGGGACTAATGCCCAAGAGACCCAGTACTTC
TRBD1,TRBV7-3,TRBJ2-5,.,CASSLGQEQYF,TGTGCCAGCAGCTTAGGACAGGAGCAGTACTTC
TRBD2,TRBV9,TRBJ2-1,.,CASSARAGVGNEQFF,TGTGCCAGCAGCGCTCGAGCGGGAGTTGGCAATGAGCAGTTCTTC
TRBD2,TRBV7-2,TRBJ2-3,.,CASSWSSGRGDTQYF,TGTGCCAGCAGCTGGAGCAGCGGGAGAGGTGATACGCAGTATTTT
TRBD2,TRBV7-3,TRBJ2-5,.,CASSLTPSGRETQYF,TGTGCCAGCAGCTTAACGCCTAGCGGGAGGGAGACCCAGTACTTC
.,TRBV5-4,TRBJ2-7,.,CASSDSLEQYF,TGTGCCAGCAGCGACAGCCTCGAGCAGTACTTC
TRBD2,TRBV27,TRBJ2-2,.,CASSLVAGGRTGELFF,TGTGCCAGCAGTTTGGTAGCGGGAGGACGCACCGGGGAGCTGTTTTTT
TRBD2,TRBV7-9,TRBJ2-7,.,CASSLATTSGSYEQYF,TGTGCCAGCAGCTTAGCGACGACTAGCGGGTCCTACGAGCAGTACTTC
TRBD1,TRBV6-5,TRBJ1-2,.,CASSKQGAYGYTF,TGTGCCAGCAGTAAACAGGGGGCCTATGGCTACACCTTC
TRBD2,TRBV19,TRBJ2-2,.,CASSKTSGKYTGELFF,TGTGCCAGTAGTAAGACTAGCGGGAAGTACACCGGGGAGCTGTTTTTT
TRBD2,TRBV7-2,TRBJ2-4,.,CASSPGLAEGGYIQYF,TGTGCCAGCAGCCCCGGACTAGCGGAAGGAGGGTACATTCAGTACTTC
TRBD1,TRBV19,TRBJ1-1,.,CASSLEEGANTEAFF,TGTGCCAGTAGTCTGGAGGAGGGGGCAAACACTGAAGCTTTCTTT
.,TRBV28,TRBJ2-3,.,CASSFGGYTDTQYF,TGTGCCAGCAGTTTTGGCGGGTACACAGATACGCAGTATTTT
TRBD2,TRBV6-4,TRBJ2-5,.,CASSGLAGETQYF,TGTGCCAGCAGCGGACTAGCGGGCGAGACCCAGTACTTC
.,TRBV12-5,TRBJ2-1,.,CASGLFGNEQFF,TGTGCTAGTGGTTTGTTCGGCAATGAGCAGTTCTTC
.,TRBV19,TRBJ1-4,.,CASSPRDNNEKLFF,TGTGCCAGTAGTCCCCGGGACAATAATGAAAAACTGTTTTTT
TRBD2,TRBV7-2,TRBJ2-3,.,CASSFTSGRRADTQYF,TGTGCCAGCAGCTTCACGAGCGGGAGAAGAGCAGATACGCAGTATTTT
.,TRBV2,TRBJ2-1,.,CASSEAPTLRDEQFF,TGTGCCAGCAGTGAAGCGCCGACCCTTCGGGATGAGCAGTTCTTC
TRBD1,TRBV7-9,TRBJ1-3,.,CASSWTGVGNTIYF,TGTGCCAGCAGCTGGACAGGGGTAGGAAACACCATATATTTT
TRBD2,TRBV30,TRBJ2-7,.,CAWSPSGRSPYEQYF,TGTGCCTGGAGCCCGAGCGGGAGGTCGCCCTACGAGCAGTACTTC
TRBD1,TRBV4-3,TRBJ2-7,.,CASSQEQTGSHEQYF,TGCGCCAGCAGCCAAGAGCAGACAGGGTCCCACGAGCAGTACTTC
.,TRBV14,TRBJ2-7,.,CASSQDAGKVSYEQYF,TGTGCCAGCAGCCAAGATGCAGGCAAGGTCTCCTACGAGCAGTACTTC
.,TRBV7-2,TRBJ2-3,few,CASSLNRNTQYF,TGTGCCAGCAGCCTAAATCGTAATACGCAGTATTTT
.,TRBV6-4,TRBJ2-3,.,CASSEFGGDTQYF,TGTGCCAGCAGTGAATTTGGGGGCGATACGCAGTATTTT
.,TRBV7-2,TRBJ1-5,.,CASSRRADQPQHF,TGTGCCAGCAGCCGCAGGGCGGATCAGCCCCAGCATTTT
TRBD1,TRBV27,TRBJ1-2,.,CASRNRGNYGYTF,TGTGCCAGCAGAAACAGGGGTAACTATGGCTACACCTTC
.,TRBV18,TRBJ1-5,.,CASSPWQGNQPQHF,TGTGCCAGCTCACCCTGGCAGGGCAATCAGCCCCAGCATTTT
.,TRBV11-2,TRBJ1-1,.,CASSLGPYTEAFF,TGTGCCAGCAGCTTGGGGCCATACACTGAAGCTTTCTTT
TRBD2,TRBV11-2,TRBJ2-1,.,CASSLAGGRYEQFF,TGTGCCAGCAGCTTAGCGGGAGGTCGGTATGAGCAGTTCTTC
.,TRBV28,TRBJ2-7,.,CASSFVYEQYF,TGTGCCAGCAGTTTCGTCTACGAGCAGTACTTC
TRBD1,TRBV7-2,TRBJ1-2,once,CASSRGTVGGYTF,TGTGCCAGCAGCCGCGGGACAGTAGGTGGCTACACCTTC
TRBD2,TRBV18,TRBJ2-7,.,CASSPQTGLAVYEQYF,TGTGCCAGCTCACCCCAAACGGGACTAGCTGTTTACGAGCAGTACTTC
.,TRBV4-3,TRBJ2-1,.,CASSQDRGEYNEQFF,TGCGCCAGCAGCCAAGACAGGGGGGAATACAATGAGCAGTTCTTC
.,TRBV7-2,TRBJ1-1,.,CASSLQRSQRLAFF,TGTGCCAGCAGCCTGCAGCGTTCCCAACGATTAGCTTTCTTT
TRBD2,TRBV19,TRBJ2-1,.,CATRGGKAGHNEQFF,TGTGCCACCCGCGGGGGGAAAGCGGGCCACAATGAGCAGTTCTTC
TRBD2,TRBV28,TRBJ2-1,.,CASVGRLAGVDEQFF,TGTGCCAGCGTGGGACGACTAGCGGGAGTAGATGAGCAGTTCTTC
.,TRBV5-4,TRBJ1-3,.,CASSLAAGAGNTIYF,TGTGCCAGCAGCTTGGCCGCAGGGGCTGGAAACACCATATATTTT
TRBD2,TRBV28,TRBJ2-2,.,CASDSGSYTGELFF,TGTGCCAGCGATAGCGGGTCTTACACCGGGGAGCTGTTTTTT
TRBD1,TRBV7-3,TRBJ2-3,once,CASSSVSDRARDTQYF,TGTGCCAGCAGCTCGGTCTCGGACAGGGCGAGAGATACGCAGTATTTT
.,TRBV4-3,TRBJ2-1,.,CASSHAAYNEQFF,TGCGCCAGCAGCCATGCGGCCTACAATGAGCAGTTCTTC
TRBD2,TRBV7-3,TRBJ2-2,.,CASSLRSGSANTGELFF,TGTGCCAGCAGCTTACGTAGCGGGAGTGCGAACACCGGGGAGCTGTTTTTT
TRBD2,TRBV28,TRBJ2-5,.,CASRTTSGKETQYF,TGTGCCAGCAGAACGACTAGCGGTAAAGAGACCCAGTACTTC
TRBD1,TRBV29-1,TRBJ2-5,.,CSTRQGLVETQYF,TGCAGCACCAGACAGGGTTTGGTTGAGACCCAGTACTTC
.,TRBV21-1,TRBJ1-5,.,CASSKGGVRPPDHGNQPQHF,TGTGCCAGCAGCAAAGGTGGAGTGAGGCCCCCAGATCACGGCAATCAGCCCCAGCATTTT